Shown below are 20 T cell receptor beta chains from a single sample sequenced in a study of T cell responses to AZD1222 COVID-19 vaccine. Clones were read by immunoSEQ multiplex PCR, and TCRdb kept only the in-frame ones, dropping some. The sample holds about 90,000 clones, 80% to 90% seen once. Specimen: peripheral blood, collected on day 0 of AZD1222 vaccination. The receptors shown here come from an adult in good health.

This chain uses TRBV18 with TRBJ2-1; TRBD2 agrees at 12 bases. CDR1 KGHSH and CDR2 LQKENI come from the germline V gene. V trimming: 4 bases; J trimming: 3 bases; junction bases outside the gene matches: 4. The CDR3 has 16 amino acids. The CDR3 region is CASSQTSGSFYNEQFF. CDR3 DNA: TGTGCCAGCTCACAGACTAGCGGGAGTTTCTACAATGAGCAGTTCTTC. The complete variable domain, with remaining parts taken from reference TRBV18 and TRBJ2-1, reads NAGVMQNPRHLVRRRGQEARLRCSPMKGHSHVYWYRQLPEEGLKFMVYLQKENIIDESGMPKERFSAEFPKEGPSILRIQQVVRGDSAAYFCASSQTSGSFYNEQFFGPGTRLTVL.

The V call is TRBV6-5, the J call TRBJ1-3, with D unclear. The CDR3 totals 15 residues. Trimming took off 7 bases at V and 3 bases at J, with 16 bases between the two ends. Germline lookup yields CDR1 MNHEY and CDR2 SVGAGI. The CDR3 here is CASTIEGGHGNTIYF. DNA of the CDR3: TGTGCCAGCACCATAGAGGGAGGGCATGGAAACACCATATATTTT.

J is TRBJ1-5 and V is TRBV4-1, with TRBD1 as a possible D gene (5 bases). The V end was cut by 6 bases, the J end by 1 base, with 16 bases between. This CDR3 spans 16 amino acids. CDR1 is MGHRA and CDR2 is YSYEKL in the germline V gene. The CDR3 sequence: CASSFGGVGSNQPQHF. The CDR3 DNA reads as TGCGCCAGCAGTTTCGGGGGGGTAGGCAGCAATCAGCCCCAGCATTTT.

The chain links TRBV7-8 to TRBJ1-1; 7 nucleotides align to TRBD1. Germline CDR1 reads SGHVS; CDR2 reads FQNEAQ. The CDR3 sequence is 14 residues long. Trimming cost V 8 bases and J 2 bases; bases outside gene matches: 8. CDR3 amino acids: CASGLNRGNTEAFF. The CDR3 coding sequence is TGTGCCAGCGGACTCAACAGGGGAAACACTGAAGCTTTCTTT.

The chain links TRBV3-1 (or the pseudogene TRBV3-2) to TRBJ2-5, with D possibly TRBD2 on 5 matching bases. The CDR3 runs to 17 residues. Trimming took off 2 bases at V and 5 bases at J, with 21 bases between the two ends. The germline CDR1 and CDR2 sequences are LGHDT and YNNKEL (reference sequence). The CDR3 reads CASSQSNGGISSETQYF. The CDR3 DNA follows: TGTGCCAGCAGCCAAAGTAACGGAGGTATCAGTAGCGAGACCCAGTACTTC.

This chain links TRBV20-1 with TRBJ2-7, with D possibly TRBD1 on 5 matching bases. The CDR3 sequence is 11 residues long. Per germline, CDR1 DFQATT and CDR2 SNEGSKA (reference sequence). Trimming removed 2 bases at V and 7 bases at J, with 9 bases between. The CDR3 DNA reads TGCAGTGCTAGACAGGGATATGAGCAGTACTTC. It translates to CSARQGYEQYF.

This sequence joins TRBV6-5 and TRBJ1-4; the match to TRBD1 covers 8 bases. CDR3 size: 15 residues. Germline values: CDR1 MNHEY, CDR2 SVGAGI. Trimming removed 6 bases from V and 4 bases from J; junction bases left unmatched: 7. CDR3 DNA sequence: TGTGCCAGCAGACGGTTGGACAGGGATAATGAAAAACTGTTTTTT. This sequence encodes CASRRLDRDNEKLFF.

The gene calls are TRBV19 and TRBJ1-1, with 8 positions matching TRBD1. This CDR3 region has 15 residues. From germline, CDR1 is LNHDA and CDR2 SQIVND (reference sequence). Trimming removed 4 bases from V and 1 base from J; junction bases left unmatched: 5. The DNA for the CDR3 is TGTGCCAGTAGTACGACCGGGACAGGGAACACTGAAGCTTTCTTT. This codes for CASSTTGTGNTEAFF.

The J gene is TRBJ1-3, the V gene TRBV7-8, with a weak D call TRBD1 (5 bases). The germline V gene encodes CDR1 SGHVS and CDR2 FQNEAQ. V shed 5 bases and J shed 1 base, with 12 bases lying between them. The CDR3 sequence is 15 residues long. This CDR3 is CASSQVGGSGNTIYF. In DNA form, the CDR3 reads TGTGCCAGCAGCCAGGTCGGGGGTTCTGGAAACACCATATATTTT.

V and J are TRBV4-2 and TRBJ1-2, with D possibly matching TRBD1 (5 bases). The CDR3 sequence is 14 residues long. The ends were cut back, 1 base at V and 8 bases at J, with 14 bases in the middle. The germline CDR1 and CDR2 sequences are LGHNA and YNFKEQ. CDR3 DNA: TGTGCCAGCAGCCAAGGGGGGGGAAGATACGGCTACACCTTC. As protein: CASSQGGGRYGYTF.

The J gene is TRBJ2-2, the V gene TRBV5-1; 10 bases are shared with TRBD2. Germline V gene lookup returns CDR1 SGHRS and CDR2 YFSETQ. J was trimmed by 3 bases and V by 3 bases; bases with no gene match: 5. The CDR3 has 16 residues. The CDR3 spells CASSSAGGEYTGELFF. CDR3 nucleotides: TGCGCCAGCAGCTCAGCGGGAGGGGAATACACCGGGGAGCTGTTTTTT.

The V gene is TRBV28, the J gene TRBJ2-1, with TRBD2 matching over 7 bases. Germline CDR1 is MDHEN and CDR2 is SYDVKM. The CDR3 has 13 amino acids. V shed 5 bases and J 4 bases; nucleotides not matched to a gene: 2. In DNA form, the CDR3 reads TGTGCCAGCAGTCTAGCGGCATACAATGAGCAGTTCTTC. Residues: CASSLAAYNEQFF.

This chain connects TRBV6-5 to TRBJ2-7; either TRBD1 or TRBD2 may fit D (5 bases each). Trimming stripped 6 bases from V and 9 bases from J, with 21 bases between. The CDR3 totals 14 residues. Germline lookup yields CDR1 MNHEY and CDR2 SVGAGI. CDR3 in DNA: TGTGCCAGCAGGGAGTCGGGGCGGTCTGGGGGGCAGTACTTC. It specifies CASRESGRSGGQYF.

The chain uses TRBV5-1 and TRBJ2-7; 9 bases are shared with TRBD1. CDR3 length equals 16 residues. V gave up 0 bases and J gave up 3 bases; unmatched junction bases: 7. Per germline, CDR1 SGHRS and CDR2 YFSETQ. CDR3 in DNA: TGCGCCAGCAGCTTGGATAGACAGGGGGTAGGCTACGAGCAGTACTTC. Protein sequence: CASSLDRQGVGYEQYF.

The rearrangement uses TRBV20-1 and TRBJ1-5; D unclear. The CDR3 extends over 11 amino acids. Germline values: CDR1 DFQATT, CDR2 SNEGSKA (reference sequence). Trimming left V 5 bases short and J 16 bases short, with 18 bases between. This CDR3 reads CSAPGYHFQHF. CDR3 coding DNA: TGCAGTGCTCCCGGATACCATTTTCAACATTTT.

This chain uses TRBV6-2 or TRBV6-3 with TRBJ2-3, with no clear D. V dropped 4 bases and J dropped 6 bases, with 8 bases sitting between them. Germline CDR1 and CDR2: MNHEY and SVGEGT. The CDR3 extends over 12 amino acids. DNA for the CDR3: TGTGCCAGCAGTTCCGATGGGGATACGCAGTATTTT. This sequence encodes CASSSDGDTQYF.

This chain links TRBV29-1 with TRBJ1-1, with 8 bases that match TRBD1. The CDR3 length is 15 residues. Trimming removed 5 bases from V and 5 bases from J; junction bases left unmatched: 13. Per the germline V gene, CDR1 is SQVTM and CDR2 is ANQGSEA. The CDR3 protein is CSVRASGGGRTEAFF. The CDR3 region has the DNA TGCAGCGTTCGAGCCTCAGGGGGCGGTCGGACTGAAGCTTTCTTT.

V gene TRBV6-5 combines with J gene TRBJ1-6; tentatively, D is TRBD1 (5 bases). V was pared by 0 bases and J by 7 bases, with 13 bases between. CDR3 size: 16 residues. The germline CDR1 and CDR2 sequences are MNHEY and SVGAGI. CDR3 bases: TGTGCCAGCAGTTACTCTAAGGGACGTTCAAATTCACCCCTCCACTTT. Protein: CASSYSKGRSNSPLHF.

The chain employs TRBV18 and TRBJ1-3; no clear D. This CDR3 has 15 amino acids. Germline loops: CDR1 KGHSH, CDR2 LQKENI. Trimming took 3 bases from V and 3 from J, leaving 12 bases between them. CDR3 residues: CASSPRMQNGNTIYF. The DNA for the CDR3 is TGTGCCAGCTCACCTCGGATGCAGAATGGAAACACCATATATTTT.

The chain has TRBV5-1 and TRBJ2-7; D call uncertain. CDR3 size: 11 residues. V was shortened by 4 bases and J by 6 bases, with 8 bases between the two germline ends. Per germline, CDR1 SGHRS and CDR2 YFSETQ. The CDR3, as DNA: TGCGCCAGCAGCCAAAGCGTCGAGCAGTACTTC. Amino acids: CASSQSVEQYF. The variable domain in full, with the rest retrieved from reference TRBV5-1 and TRBJ2-7, is KAGVTQTPRYLIKTRGQQVTLSCSPISGHRSVSWYQQTPGQGLQFLFEYFSETQRNKGNFPGRFSGRQFSNSRSEMNVSTLELGDSALYLCASSQSVEQYFGPGTRLTVT.